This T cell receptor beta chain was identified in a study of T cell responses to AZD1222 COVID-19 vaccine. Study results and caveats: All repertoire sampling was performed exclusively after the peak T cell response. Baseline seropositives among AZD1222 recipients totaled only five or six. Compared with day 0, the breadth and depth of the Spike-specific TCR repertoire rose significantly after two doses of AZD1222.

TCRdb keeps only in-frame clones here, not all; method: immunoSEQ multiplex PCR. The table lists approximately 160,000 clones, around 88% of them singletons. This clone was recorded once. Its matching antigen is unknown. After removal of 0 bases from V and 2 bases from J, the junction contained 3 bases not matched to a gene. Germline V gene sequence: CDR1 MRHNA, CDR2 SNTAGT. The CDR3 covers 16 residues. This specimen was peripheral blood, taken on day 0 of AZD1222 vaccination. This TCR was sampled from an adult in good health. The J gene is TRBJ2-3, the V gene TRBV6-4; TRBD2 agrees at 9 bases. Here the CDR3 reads CASSDSAGGHTDTQYF. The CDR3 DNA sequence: TGTGCCAGCAGTGACTCAGCGGGAGGACACACAGATACGCAGTATTTT.